This T cell receptor beta chain was observed in a study of shared clonotypes between healthy human individuals (dated by TCRdb to 2020 to 2021). A note on the overall study: The cohort included three men and a couple of women between 18 and 49 years of age. Per donor, three plates each were used for CD4 naive and CD4 memory, two for CD8 naive, and one for CD8 memory. To estimate repertoire size and how much clonotypes are shared between individuals, the study performed deep sequencing of blood TCR repertoires from about five healthy adults. Different laboratories and diverse techniques were used to prepare libraries and sequence TCR repertoires, to increase sequencing depth and limit assay-specific biases. Each donor's leukapheresis produced roughly between roughly 0.85 and 10 billion PBMCs. What the study reported, not specific to this receptor: Compared with non-shared clonotypes, the clonotypes found in all four sorted-subset donors had higher generation probabilities. Only blood was sampled, and tissue TCR repertoires likely differ from those in blood. Based on pairwise subsampling, the degree of clonotype sharing among donors was expected to be affected by sequencing depth. Sharing across several donors was observed for around 5% of naive CD4, 3% to 3.5% of naive CD8, about 2.3% of memory CD4, and roughly 0.4% of memory CD8 clonotypes. The genetic and exposure-history diversity represented was limited by the small number of donors. Incomplete sequencing was indicated by rarefaction of sorted-subset datasets, despite the large sequencing depth. Naive subsets generally had larger estimated clonotype richness than memory subsets did.

The donors were healthy, HIV-negative adults with no recently reported acute infections or vaccinations. Every donor was a Caucasian adult living in Nashville, Tennessee, USA. CD4+ T cells were enriched by magnetic negative selection, after which naive cells were positively selected on CD45RA and the negative fraction was taken as the memory subset. Blood was collected by leukapheresis, and PBMCs were isolated by Ficoll-Histopaque density gradient centrifugation and then cryopreserved in liquid nitrogen vapor phase. Analytical flow cytometry was used to check the purity and quantity of every magnetically sorted T cell population. Genomic DNA was isolated from every sorted fraction and measured by UV absorbance on a Nanodrop 2000c. Using the deep immunoSEQ assay, multiplex PCR amplified TCR CDR3 regions from genomic DNA. Extracted genomic DNA from each cell subset was spread evenly across all wells of several immunoSEQ 96-well plates, with each plate serving as a replicate. For sorted subsets, around 200 ng genomic DNA, equal to some 30,000 T cell genomes, was loaded into each replicate PCR. Purified libraries were measured with a Qubit 3.0 fluorometer, size-checked on a Bioanalyzer 2100, and measured again with the KAPA Library Quantification kit. Every immunoSEQ 96-well plate was sequenced on a dedicated single-read 150-cycle Illumina NextSeq 550 flow cell. As for the original processing: The immunoSEQ output contained only junctional sequences without quality scores, so filtering could not match that applied to full-length reads. To assign V/J genes and CDR3, sequences were annotated against IMGT germline references using PyIR, a Python wrapper for IgBLAST v1.9. Reads were removed for weak V/J assignments (E-value above 1e-6), missing CDR3, stop codons, out-of-frame junctions, or ambiguous translated residues. V3J clonotypes were defined as sequences sharing the same inferred V gene, J gene, and CDR3 amino acid sequence. To compute the percentage overlap between repertoires, the number of shared unique clonotypes was divided by the size of the smaller repertoire. Richness of each repertoire was evaluated using RTK rarefaction, the Chao1 estimator, and Recon v2.1 estimates of unobserved clonotypes. OLGA was used to compute generation probabilities for all TCRbeta clonotypes that the gDNA method yielded from a handful of donors. TCRdb provides this immuneACCESS table in a form limited to in-frame rearrangements. Some clones are lacking; in checked studies, under half of them reflect an unresolved V gene, and why the rest are absent is not known. V, J and clone size were drawn from that table, and D and trimming were deduced from the DNA. Within this sample are 1,500,000 or so clones, with 98% of them counted one time only. The ten largest clonotypes hold approximately 0.4% of the sample.

Comments on this clone: Its binding antigen is unknown. Per-base qualities were not stored, and no clone one base away is much larger.

CDR1 and CDR2 (MGHDK, SYGVNS) derive from the germline V gene. The CDR3, from cysteine to phenylalanine, totals 16 residues. Of the read, only the CDR3 DNA is kept; its 48 bases are in frame from base 1. Sequencing input: naive CD4+ T cells sorted from blood. The meaning of the sample's cell subset or site label: CD45RA+ positively selected. Recombination connected TRBV25-1 to TRBJ2-5, and 10 junctional nucleotides match TRBD1. This TCR was sampled from a man under 40 in good health. At the DNA level, the sequence is TGTGCTCCCTGGGTGCGAGGACAGGGGGTTCTAGAGACCCAGTACTTC. The resulting protein is CAPWVRGQGVLETQYF.